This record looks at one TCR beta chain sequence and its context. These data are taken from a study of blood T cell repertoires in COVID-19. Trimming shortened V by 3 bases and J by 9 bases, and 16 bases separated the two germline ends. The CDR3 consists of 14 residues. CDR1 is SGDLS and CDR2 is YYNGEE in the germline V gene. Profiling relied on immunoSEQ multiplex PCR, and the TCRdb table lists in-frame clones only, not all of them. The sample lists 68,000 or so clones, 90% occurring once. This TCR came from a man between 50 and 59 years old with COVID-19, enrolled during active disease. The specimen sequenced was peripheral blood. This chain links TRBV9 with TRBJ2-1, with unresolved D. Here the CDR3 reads CASSAYPVRSEQFF. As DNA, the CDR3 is TGTGCCAGCAGCGCTTACCCTGTTAGAAGTGAGCAGTTCTTC. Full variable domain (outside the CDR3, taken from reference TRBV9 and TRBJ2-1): DSGVTQTPKHLITATGQRVTLRCSPRSGDLSVYWYQQSLDQGLQFLIQYYNGEERAKGNILERFSAQQFPDLHSELNLSSLELGDSALYFCASSAYPVRSEQFFGPGTRLTVL.